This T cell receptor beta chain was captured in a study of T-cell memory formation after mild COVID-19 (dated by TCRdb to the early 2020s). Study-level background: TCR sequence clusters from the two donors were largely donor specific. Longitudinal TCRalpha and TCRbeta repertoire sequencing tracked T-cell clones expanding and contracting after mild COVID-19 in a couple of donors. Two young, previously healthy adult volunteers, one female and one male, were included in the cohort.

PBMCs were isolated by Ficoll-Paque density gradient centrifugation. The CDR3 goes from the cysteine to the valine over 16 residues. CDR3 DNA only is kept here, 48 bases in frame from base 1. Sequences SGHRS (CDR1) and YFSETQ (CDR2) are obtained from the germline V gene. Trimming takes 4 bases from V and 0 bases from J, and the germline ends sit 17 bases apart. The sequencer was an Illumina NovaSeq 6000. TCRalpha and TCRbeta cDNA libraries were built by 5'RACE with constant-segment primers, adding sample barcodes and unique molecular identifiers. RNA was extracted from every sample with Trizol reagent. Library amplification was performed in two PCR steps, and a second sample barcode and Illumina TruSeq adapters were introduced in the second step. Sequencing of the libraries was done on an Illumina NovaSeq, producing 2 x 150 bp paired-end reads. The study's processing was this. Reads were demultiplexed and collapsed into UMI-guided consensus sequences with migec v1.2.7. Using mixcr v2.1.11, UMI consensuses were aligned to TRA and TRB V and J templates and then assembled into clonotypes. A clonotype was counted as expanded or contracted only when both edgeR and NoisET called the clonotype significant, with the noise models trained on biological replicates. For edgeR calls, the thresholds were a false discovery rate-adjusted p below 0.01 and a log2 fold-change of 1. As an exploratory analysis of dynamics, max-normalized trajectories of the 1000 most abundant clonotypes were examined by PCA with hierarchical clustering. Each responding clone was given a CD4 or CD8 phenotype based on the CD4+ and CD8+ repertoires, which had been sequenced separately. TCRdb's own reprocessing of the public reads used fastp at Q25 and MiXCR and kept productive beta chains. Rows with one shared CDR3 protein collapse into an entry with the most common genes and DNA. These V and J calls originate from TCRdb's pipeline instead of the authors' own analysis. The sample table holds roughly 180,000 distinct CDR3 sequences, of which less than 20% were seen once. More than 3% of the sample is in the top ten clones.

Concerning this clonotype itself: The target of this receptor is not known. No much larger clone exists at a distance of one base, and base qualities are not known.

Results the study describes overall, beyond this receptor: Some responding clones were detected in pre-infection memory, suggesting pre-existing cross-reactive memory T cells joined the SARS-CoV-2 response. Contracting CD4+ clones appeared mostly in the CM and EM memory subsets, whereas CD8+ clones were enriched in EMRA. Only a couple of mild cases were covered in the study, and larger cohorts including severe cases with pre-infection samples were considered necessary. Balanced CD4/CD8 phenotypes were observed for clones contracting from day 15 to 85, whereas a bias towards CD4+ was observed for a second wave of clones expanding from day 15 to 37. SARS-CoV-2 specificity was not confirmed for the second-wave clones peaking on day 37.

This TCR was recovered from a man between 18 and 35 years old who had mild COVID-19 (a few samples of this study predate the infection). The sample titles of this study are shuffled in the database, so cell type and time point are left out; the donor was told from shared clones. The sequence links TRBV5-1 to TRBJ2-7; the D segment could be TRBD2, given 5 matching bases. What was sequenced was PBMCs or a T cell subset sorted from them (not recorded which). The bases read TGCGCCAGCAGCCTCGAGGGATCTTCAAGCTCCTACGAGCAGTACGTC. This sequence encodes CASSLEGSSSSYEQYV.